The rows below give T cell receptor beta chains drawn from one sample of a study of post-analysis software for immune sequencing data. TCRdb re-derived calls from the PCR reads in MiXCR, one entry per CDR3 protein. This sample yields under 900,000 distinct CDR3 sequences, of which about 53% are seen a single time; around 4.5% belongs to the top ten. The sequencing input was blood. The receptors were sampled from a girl aged 10-17 years with multiple sclerosis. CDR3s include the opening cysteine and the closing phenylalanine or tryptophan. A D gene is named only where the DNA matches it firmly. Only some rows state a clone size, as once, few, many or a class for expanded clones.

cdr3_nt,cdr3_aa,clone_size,v_call,d_call,j_call
TGTGCCAGCAGCTTTCAGGGACAGGGCCAAGAGACCCAGTACTTC,CASSFQGQGQETQYF,.,TRBV11-2,TRBD1,TRBJ2-5
TGTGCCAGCTGCCCCGGGGGGGGCGACACAGATACGCAGTATTTT,CASCPGGGDTDTQYF,once,TRBV12-3/TRBV12-4,TRBD2,TRBJ2-3
TGCGCCAGCAGCCAATTGCAGGGGGCCTTCTACGAGCAGTACTTC,CASSQLQGAFYEQYF,once,TRBV4-1,TRBD1,TRBJ2-7
TGTGCCAGCCTACAGCCGCGGGGATTAGCCAAAAACATTCAGTACTTC,CASLQPRGLAKNIQYF,.,TRBV6-6,.,TRBJ2-4
TGTGCCAGCAGGTCCTATTTGGGCACAGATACGCAGTATTTT,CASRSYLGTDTQYF,.,TRBV6-5,.,TRBJ2-3
TGTGCCAGCAGTTACTCGAAATTTGGTAGGGGGCCAGATACGCAGTATTTT,CASSYSKFGRGPDTQYF,few,TRBV6-6,TRBD1,TRBJ2-3
TGTGCCATCACCGGGACAGGGAGCGAGCAGTACTTC,CAITGTGSEQYF,.,TRBV10-3,TRBD1,TRBJ2-7
TGCAGCGTTGGGCAGGGGGCAGAAGGCTACACCTTC,CSVGQGAEGYTF,few,TRBV29-1,TRBD1,TRBJ1-2
TGTGCCAGCAGCTTGACTAGCGGGACGGTCAATGAGCAGTTCTTC,CASSLTSGTVNEQFF,.,TRBV7-3,TRBD2,TRBJ2-1
TGCAGTGCTAGTCGGGGACTAGCGGGAGTTGGTGAGCAGTTCTTC,CSASRGLAGVGEQFF,.,TRBV20-1,TRBD2,TRBJ2-1
TGTGCCAGCAGCAACCAGGGGGCATCCGGGGATGAGCAGTTCTTC,CASSNQGASGDEQFF,.,TRBV7-9,TRBD1,TRBJ2-1
TGCGCCAGCCCCGAGAAGACCCGGCCTTCCCTCTACGAGCAGTACTTC,CASPEKTRPSLYEQYF,.,TRBV5-1,.,TRBJ2-7
TGCAGTGCTGTCTGGACTAGGGGGGCAGATACGCAGTATTTT,CSAVWTRGADTQYF,.,TRBV20-1,.,TRBJ2-3
TGCAGTGCTAGAGATGGCACGGTCCACACAGATACGCAGTATTTT,CSARDGTVHTDTQYF,.,TRBV20-1,.,TRBJ2-3
TGTGCCAGCAGCGTAGGGTCGGGACACCCGTACTTC,CASSVGSGHPYF,.,TRBV9,.,TRBJ2-7
TGCAATGCTAGCCTAGCGGGTGGGGAGACCCAGTACTTC,CNASLAGGETQYF,.,TRBV20-1,TRBD2,TRBJ2-5
TGTGCCAGCAGTGAAGCTTGGGGGGGGAACACTGAAGCTTTCTTT,CASSEAWGGNTEAFF,.,TRBV6-1,.,TRBJ1-1
TGTGCCAGCAGCTCACAGGGTTTTCAATACGAGCAGTACTTC,CASSSQGFQYEQYF,.,TRBV7-6,.,TRBJ2-7
TGCAGCGTTGGGGAAGGGGGGCTACCCTACGAGCAGTACTTC,CSVGEGGLPYEQYF,few,TRBV29-1,.,TRBJ2-7
TGTGCCAGCAGTCACACCTATGGGACTAGCGGGGCTACTCCTAGGGAGCAGTACTTC,CASSHTYGTSGATPREQYF,.,TRBV6-5,TRBD2,TRBJ2-5
TGTGCCAGCAGCCCCTCGGACAGGGTTGAGCGAGGGACTGAAGCTTTCTTT,CASSPSDRVERGTEAFF,.,TRBV11-1,TRBD1,TRBJ1-1
TGTGCCAGCAGCTTTTCAGGGGTCGAGCAGTACTTC,CASSFSGVEQYF,.,TRBV11-2,.,TRBJ2-7
TGTGCCAGCAGCGTTAGATCAGGGAAGGGGGCCGGCTATGGCTACACCTTC,CASSVRSGKGAGYGYTF,.,TRBV9,TRBD1,TRBJ1-2
TGTGCCAGTTCCGGGACAGGGGTTGAAAAACTGTTTTTT,CASSGTGVEKLFF,once,TRBV27,TRBD1,TRBJ1-4
TGCGCCAGCAGCTGGGGTCTAGCGGGAGTCGAGACCCAGTACTTC,CASSWGLAGVETQYF,.,TRBV5-1,TRBD2,TRBJ2-5
TGTGCCAGCCGGGGGAACAGCTACTACGAGCAGTACTTC,CASRGNSYYEQYF,.,TRBV6-5,.,TRBJ2-7
TGCGCCAGCAGCTTGACAGAAAAGACTAACTATGGCTACACCTTC,CASSLTEKTNYGYTF,once,TRBV5-1,.,TRBJ1-2
TGTGCCAGCAGCCGTCTAGCGGGGGGCAAAAATGAGCAGTTCTTC,CASSRLAGGKNEQFF,.,TRBV2,TRBD2,TRBJ2-1
TGTGCCAGCAGCTCCCAGGGGGCGTTGGGCTACACCTTC,CASSSQGALGYTF,few,TRBV7-2,TRBD1,TRBJ1-2
TGCAGCGGAGGACAGGGAACCTCCTACGAGCAGTACTTC,CSGGQGTSYEQYF,.,TRBV29-1,TRBD1,TRBJ2-7
TGTGCCAGCAGCTTTAGTGGTCTAGCGGGAGTTTACAATGAGCAGTTCTTC,CASSFSGLAGVYNEQFF,.,TRBV2,TRBD2,TRBJ2-1
TGCAGCGTAGACAACAGGGCTGAAGCTTTCTTT,CSVDNRAEAFF,.,TRBV29-1,.,TRBJ1-1
TGTGCCAGCAGTGAATCCAGGATATCGGAGACCCAGTACTTC,CASSESRISETQYF,few,TRBV25-1,.,TRBJ2-5
TGTGCCAGCAGTCACAGGGGGCGATCCTACGAGCAGTACTTC,CASSHRGRSYEQYF,few,TRBV2,TRBD1,TRBJ2-7
TGTGCCAGCAGCGGCCAGGGGGTCTCCTACGAGCAGTACTTC,CASSGQGVSYEQYF,.,TRBV9,TRBD1,TRBJ2-7
TGCAGTGCTAGATTGGGTGTCTATGGCTACACCTTC,CSARLGVYGYTF,few,TRBV20-1,.,TRBJ1-2